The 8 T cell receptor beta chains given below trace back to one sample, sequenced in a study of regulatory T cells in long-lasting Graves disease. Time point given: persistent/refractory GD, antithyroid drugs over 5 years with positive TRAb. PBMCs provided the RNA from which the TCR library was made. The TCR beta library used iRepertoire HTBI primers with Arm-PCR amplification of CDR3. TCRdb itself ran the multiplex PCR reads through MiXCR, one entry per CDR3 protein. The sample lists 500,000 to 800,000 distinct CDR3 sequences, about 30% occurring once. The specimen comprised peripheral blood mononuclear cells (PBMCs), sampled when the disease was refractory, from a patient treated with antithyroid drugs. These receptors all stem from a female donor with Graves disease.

CDR3 bases: TGTGCCATCAGTGAGAACCAAGAGACCCAGTACTTC. Protein: CAISENQETQYF. The chain carries TRBV10-3 and TRBJ2-5, with D unresolved. Trimming shortened V by 2 bases and J by 0 bases, and 1 base separated the two germline ends. The germline V gene encodes CDR1 ENHRY and CDR2 SYGVKD. There are 12 residues in the CDR3.

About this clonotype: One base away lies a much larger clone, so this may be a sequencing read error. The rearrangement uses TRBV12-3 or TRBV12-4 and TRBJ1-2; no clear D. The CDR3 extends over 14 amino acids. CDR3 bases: TGTGCCAGCACCCTGCACCTTATTGACTATCGCTACACCTTC. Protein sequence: CASTLHLIDYRYTF.

Here the CDR3 reads CASRGTALLEGYGYTF. The CDR3 DNA follows: TGTGCCAGCAGGGGGACAGCCTTGCTGGAGGGCTATGGCTACACCTTC. The V and J genes are TRBV6-2 or TRBV6-3 and TRBJ1-2; 7 bases fit TRBD1. Germline CDR1 reads MNHEY; CDR2 reads SVGEGT. The junction had 14 bases not matched to a gene; V was cut back by 6 bases and J by 4 bases. The CDR3 extends over 16 amino acids.

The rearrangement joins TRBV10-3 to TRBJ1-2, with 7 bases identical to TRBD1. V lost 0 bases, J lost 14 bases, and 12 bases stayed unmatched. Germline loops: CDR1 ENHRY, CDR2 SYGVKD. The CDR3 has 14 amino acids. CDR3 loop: CAISESGQQLAQTF. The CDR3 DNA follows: TGTGCCATCAGTGAGTCGGGACAGCAGCTAGCGCAGACCTTC.

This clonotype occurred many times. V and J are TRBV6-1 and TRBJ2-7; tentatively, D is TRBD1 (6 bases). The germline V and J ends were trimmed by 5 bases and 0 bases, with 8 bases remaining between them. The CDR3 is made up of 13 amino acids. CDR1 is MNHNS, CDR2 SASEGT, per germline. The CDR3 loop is CASSLTGSYEQYF. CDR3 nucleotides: TGTGCCAGCAGTCTGACAGGCTCCTACGAGCAGTACTTC.

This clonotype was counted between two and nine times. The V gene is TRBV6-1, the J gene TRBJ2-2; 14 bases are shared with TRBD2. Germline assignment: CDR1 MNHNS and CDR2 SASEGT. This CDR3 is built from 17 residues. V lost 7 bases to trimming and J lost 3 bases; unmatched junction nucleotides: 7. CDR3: CASILTSGRGHTGELFF. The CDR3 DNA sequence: TGTGCCAGCATTCTGACTAGCGGGAGGGGACACACCGGGGAGCTGTTTTTT.

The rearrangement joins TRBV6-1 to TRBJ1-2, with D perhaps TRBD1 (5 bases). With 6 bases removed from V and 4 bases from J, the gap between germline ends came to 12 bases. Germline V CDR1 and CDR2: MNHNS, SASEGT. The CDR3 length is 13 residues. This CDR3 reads CASSRDLGYGYTF. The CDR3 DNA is TGTGCCAGCAGCCGGGACCTTGGCTATGGCTACACCTTC.

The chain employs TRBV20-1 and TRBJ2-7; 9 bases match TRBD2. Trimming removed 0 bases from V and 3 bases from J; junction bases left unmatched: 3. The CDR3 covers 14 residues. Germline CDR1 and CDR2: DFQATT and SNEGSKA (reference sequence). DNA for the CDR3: TGCAGTGCTAGAGATGGTAGCGGGAGCTACGAGCAGTACTTC. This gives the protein CSARDGSGSYEQYF.